The present T cell receptor (beta chain) was sequenced within a study of blood T cell repertoires in COVID-19. For the study at large: Specimens from acute and convalescent COVID-19 originated in the United States, Italy and Spain. T cells, B-cell-depleted T cells, or PBMCs supplied cDNA or gDNA.

V shed 0 bases, J shed 6 bases, and the junction held 8 bases outside the gene matches. The CDR3 is 17 amino acids. The germline gives CDR1 SGHVS, CDR2 FNYEAQ. In the original analysis: How many nucleated cells were present was estimated from reference gene primer amplification. Clones were sequenced by immunoSEQ multiplex PCR, and TCRdb holds only the in-frame ones, with some missing. V and J calls and clone size are as listed in that table; D and trimming were resolved from the DNA. Altogether 170,000 or so clones are present, around 84% being singletons, with the ten largest covering about 7%. The V call is TRBV7-6, the J call TRBJ2-3; TRBD2 aligns across 11 bases. The clonotype was recovered from a man over 45 with active or convalescent COVID-19. Specimen: peripheral blood. The CDR3 nucleotides are TGTGCCAGCAGCTTAGCACCTAGCGGGAGGCCTGGTGATACGCAGTATTTT. It translates to CASSLAPSGRPGDTQYF.